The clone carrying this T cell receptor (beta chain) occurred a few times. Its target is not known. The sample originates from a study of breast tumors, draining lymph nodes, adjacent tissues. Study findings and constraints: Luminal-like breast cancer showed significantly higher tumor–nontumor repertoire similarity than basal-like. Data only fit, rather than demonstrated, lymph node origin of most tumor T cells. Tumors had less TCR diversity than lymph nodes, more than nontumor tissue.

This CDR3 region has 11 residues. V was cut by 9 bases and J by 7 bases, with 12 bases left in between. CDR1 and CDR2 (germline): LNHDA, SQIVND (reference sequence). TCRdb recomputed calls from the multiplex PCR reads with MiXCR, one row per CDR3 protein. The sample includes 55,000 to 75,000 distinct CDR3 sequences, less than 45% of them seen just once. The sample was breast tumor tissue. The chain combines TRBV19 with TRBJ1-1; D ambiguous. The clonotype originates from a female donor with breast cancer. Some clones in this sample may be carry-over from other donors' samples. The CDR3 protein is CASSEWGEAFF. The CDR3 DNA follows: TGTGCCAGCAGTGAATGGGGTGAAGCTTTCTTT. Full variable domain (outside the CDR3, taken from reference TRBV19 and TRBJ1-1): DGGITQSPKYLFRKEGQNVTLSCEQNLNHDAMYWYRQDPGQGLRLIYYSQIVNDFQKGDIAEGYSVSREKKESFPLTVTSAQKNPTAFYLCASSEWGEAFFGQGTRLTVV.